Listed below are T cell receptor beta chains from one sample, sequenced in a study of shared clonotypes between healthy human individuals. Sequenced by immunoSEQ multiplex PCR; TCRdb stores in-frame clones only, minus some. The profile shows some 2,100,000 clones, under 97% of them singletons. The sample was naive CD4+ T cells sorted from blood. Source of these receptors: a man aged 18 to 29 in good health. The CDR3 runs from the conserved cysteine through the conserved F or W. Each record gives: clone size, V gene, J gene, D gene, CDR3 DNA, CDR3 protein. The D gene is left open where the match is weak. Only part of the rows carry a size: once, few, many, or a class if the clone is expanded.

-,TRBV6-5,TRBJ2-7,-,TGTGCCAGCAGTCCCGGGGGTCCGCCCTACGAGCAGTACTTC,CASSPGGPPYEQYF
-,TRBV11-2,TRBJ1-1,-,TGTGCCAGCAGCTTAGCGGGGGCCAGGGCTGAAGCTTTCTTT,CASSLAGARAEAFF
-,TRBV5-1,TRBJ1-2,-,TGCGCCAGCAGCTATTACGGCTCGGGGGTAACTATTGGCTACACCTTC,CASSYYGSGVTIGYTF
-,TRBV19,TRBJ2-7,TRBD1,TGTGCCAGTAGTCCGGACAGGGGAAGACCGTACTTC,CASSPDRGRPYF
-,TRBV2,TRBJ2-7,TRBD2,TGTGCCAGACTAGCGTCCAACGAGCAGTACTTC,CARLASNEQYF
-,TRBV7-2,TRBJ2-4,-,TGTGCCAGCAGCTTATATCAGGGAACTATAGCCAAAAACATTCAGTACTTC,CASSLYQGTIAKNIQYF
-,TRBV27,TRBJ2-2,TRBD2,TGTGCCAGCAGTCAGTGGCTAGCGGCCGGGGAGCTGTTTTTT,CASSQWLAAGELFF
-,TRBV6-6,TRBJ2-7,TRBD2,TGTGCCAGCAGTGCGACTAGCCAATCCTACGAGCAGTACTTC,CASSATSQSYEQYF
once,TRBV5-4,TRBJ2-2,TRBD2,TGTGCCAGCAGCTTAGGACTAGCGGGAGGCACCGGGGAGCTGTTTTTT,CASSLGLAGGTGELFF
once,TRBV4-3,TRBJ2-2,TRBD2,TGCGCCAGCAGCCAAGGCCCCCAGGCGGGAGTGCCCGGGGAGCTGTTTTTT,CASSQGPQAGVPGELFF
-,TRBV6-5,TRBJ2-5,TRBD1,TGTGCCACCGAAAACAGGGGCCAATCGGAGACCCAGTACTTC,CATENRGQSETQYF
-,TRBV19,TRBJ2-1,TRBD2,TGTGCCAGTAGAAACGGACTAGCGGATAGCTCCTACAATGAGCAGTTCTTC,CASRNGLADSSYNEQFF
-,TRBV27,TRBJ2-3,-,TGTGCCAGCAGTTCCCAGGGGTTCGCAGATACGCAGTATTTT,CASSSQGFADTQYF
-,TRBV2,TRBJ1-1,-,TGTGCCAGCACAGCGGAGTCGCCAGAGTCCACTGAAGCTTTCTTT,CASTAESPESTEAFF
-,TRBV6-5,TRBJ2-7,TRBD2,TGTGCCAGCAGTTACTCCGGCGGGAGGGTTGGGTACGAGCAGTACTTC,CASSYSGGRVGYEQYF
-,TRBV5-4,TRBJ2-7,-,TGTGCCAGCAGCTTGAAGCAAGCTTCCTACGAGCAGTACTTC,CASSLKQASYEQYF
-,TRBV2,TRBJ2-7,TRBD1,TGTGCCAGCAGTGGGCGGACAGGGGTCTACGAGCAGTACTTC,CASSGRTGVYEQYF
-,TRBV5-6,TRBJ1-1,-,TGTGCCAGCAGCCGCGACTCTAACACTGAAGCTTTCTTT,CASSRDSNTEAFF
once,TRBV14,TRBJ2-2,-,TGTGCCAGCAGCCAATTTCGACAGGACAACACCGGGGAGCTGTTTTTT,CASSQFRQDNTGELFF
-,TRBV28,TRBJ1-5,-,TGTGCCAGCAGTTTATCTCTGGCGGGCAATCAGCCCCAGCATTTT,CASSLSLAGNQPQHF
-,TRBV9,TRBJ2-7,TRBD1,TGTGCCAGCAGCGTGTCGACAGGGACGATCTACGAGCAGTACTTC,CASSVSTGTIYEQYF
-,TRBV30,TRBJ1-5,TRBD1,TGTGCCTGGAGTGTAAGCAGGGGGGACTATAGCAATCAGCCCCAGCATTTT,CAWSVSRGDYSNQPQHF
-,TRBV5-1,TRBJ2-1,-,TGCGCCAGCAGCTTAGCTGGCTCCTACAATGAGCAGTTCTTC,CASSLAGSYNEQFF
-,TRBV10-3,TRBJ2-3,TRBD1,TGTGCCATCAGTGACCTTGGACAGGGCACAGATACGCAGTATTTT,CAISDLGQGTDTQYF
few,TRBV6-1,TRBJ1-3,-,TGTGCCAGCAGTGAAGGTCCGTACTCTGGAAACACCATATATTTT,CASSEGPYSGNTIYF
-,TRBV7-2,TRBJ2-7,-,TGTGCCAGCAGCCCATACCCTAACTCCTACGAGCAGTACTTC,CASSPYPNSYEQYF
-,TRBV15,TRBJ2-5,-,TGTGCCACCAGCAGGGGGCTCCAAGAGACCCAGTACTTC,CATSRGLQETQYF
-,TRBV11-2,TRBJ2-1,-,TGTGCCAGCAGCTCTTCACAGAATGAGCAGTTCTTC,CASSSSQNEQFF
-,TRBV5-1,TRBJ2-5,TRBD2,TGCGCCAGCAGCTTTACTAGCGGGGTAGAGACCCAGTACTTC,CASSFTSGVETQYF
-,TRBV2,TRBJ1-1,-,TGTGCCAGCAGTGGGTGGACACCGAACACTGAAGCTTTCTTT,CASSGWTPNTEAFF
-,TRBV19,TRBJ2-2,TRBD2,TGTGCCAGTAGTATCGGGACTAGCGGGATTGGTGGGGAGCTGTTTTTT,CASSIGTSGIGGELFF
-,TRBV9,TRBJ2-1,-,TGTGCCAGCAGCGTAGACGGACATCCCTACAATGAGCAGTTCTTC,CASSVDGHPYNEQFF
-,TRBV6-5,TRBJ1-6,-,TGTGCCAGCAGGTACCAGCCAGGACAGCCCCTCCACTTT,CASRYQPGQPLHF
-,TRBV6-1,TRBJ2-7,-,TGTGCCAGCAGTGAAATTGGTCAGGTCGAGAAGGGACAGTACTTC,CASSEIGQVEKGQYF
once,TRBV14,TRBJ2-7,TRBD1,TGTGCCAGCAGCCAAGCTACCGGGACAGGGAGCTACGAGCAGTACTTC,CASSQATGTGSYEQYF
once,TRBV7-2,TRBJ1-4,TRBD1,TGTGCCAGCAGGCTCGCGGGACAGGCGAATGAAAAACTGTTTTTT,CASRLAGQANEKLFF
-,TRBV29-1,TRBJ2-7,TRBD2,TGCAGCGTTTGGGACAGCCCTAGCGGGAGCGAGCAGTACTTC,CSVWDSPSGSEQYF
-,TRBV30,TRBJ1-1,-,TGTGCCTGGTCCAGGGCCTCCACAAACACTGAAGCTTTCTTT,CAWSRASTNTEAFF
-,TRBV18,TRBJ2-7,TRBD1,TGTGCCAGCTCACCCAACGGACAGGGGGAGCAGTACTTC,CASSPNGQGEQYF
-,TRBV15,TRBJ2-5,-,TGTGCCACCAGCAGAGACGGGACGGTGGATGGAGAGACCCAGTACTTC,CATSRDGTVDGETQYF
once,TRBV5-1,TRBJ2-1,-,TGCGCCAGCAGTAGGGAGAATGAGCAGTTCTTC,CASSRENEQFF
-,TRBV5-1,TRBJ1-2,-,TGCGCCAGCAGCTTGGCCCGTGGCAGGGAGTACTATGGCTACACCTTC,CASSLARGREYYGYTF
-,TRBV28,TRBJ1-3,-,TGTGCCAGCACCCCCCCAGTTGGCGGAAACACCATATATTTT,CASTPPVGGNTIYF
-,TRBV7-9,TRBJ1-5,-,TGTGCCAGCAGCTCCTCGACAGGCCGCAATCAGCCCCAGCATTTT,CASSSSTGRNQPQHF
-,TRBV11-2,TRBJ2-7,TRBD1,TGTGCCAGCACGACAGGGGAACTAGGGGCCTACGAGCAGTACTTC,CASTTGELGAYEQYF